The 5 T cell receptor beta chains presented below share a single source sample, sequenced in a study of T cell clonality in common variable immunodeficiency. Study-level results: Common variable immunodeficiency TCR beta sequences reportedly had fewer deletions and N-nucleotide insertions.

Here immunoSEQ multiplex PCR was the method, and the copy in TCRdb shows in-frame clones only, minus some. Recorded here are about 20,000 clones, with no singletons, and the ten leading clones hold 2.5% to 3%. These receptors have no identified antigens. The specimen sequenced was peripheral blood mononuclear cells. The receptors were sampled from a human donor with common variable immunodeficiency.

The DNA read from the CDR3 is TGTGCCAGTATGTTGGCTAGGAGAAACATT. The encoded protein is CASMLARRNI. In full, the CDR3 is CASMLARRNIQYF. The rearrangement uses TRBV19 and TRBJ2-4; D not certain. Coverage ceases 3 residues before the CDR3 finishes, and the germline J gene fills in the end. The CDR3 extends over 13 amino acids. Germline loops: CDR1 LNHDA, CDR2 SQIVND (reference sequence). V lost 7 bases to trimming and J lost 6 bases, with 13 bases between them.

There are a few counts of this clone. The sequence runs out 3 residues before the end of the CDR3; the remainder is reconstructed from the germline J gene. The V call is TRBV5-1, the J call TRBJ2-3; tentatively, D is TRBD1 (6 bases). CDR1 and CDR2 from the germline V gene are SGHRS and YFSETQ. V was clipped by 0 bases and J by 1 base, with 12 bases between them. This CDR3 comprises 16 residues. CDR3 DNA, as far as it was read: TGCGCCAGCAGCTTGGTGCGCAGGGGAGGCACAGATACG. Protein: CASSLVRRGGTDT. The entire CDR3 protein reads CASSLVRRGGTDTQYF.

This clone has only a few counts. Read sequence stops 3 residues before the CDR3 end, and the germline J gene provides the missing end. The genes are TRBV2 and TRBJ1-6, with TRBD1 matching 7 bases. The germline V gene has CDR1 SNHLY and CDR2 FYNNEI. This CDR3 has 14 amino acids. With 5 bases clipped from V and 6 bases from J, the junction kept 4 bases outside the gene matches. The part of the CDR3 DNA that was read is TGTGCCAGCAGTATCGACAGGGTTAATTCACCC. It is translated as CASSIDRVNSP. The entire CDR3 reads CASSIDRVNSPLHF.

About this clone: The read gets to within 3 residues of the CDR3 end, and the germline J gene fills in the rest. This chain links TRBV30 with TRBJ2-1; 8 positions agree with TRBD1. V was clipped by 4 bases and J by 2 bases; unmatched bases: 10. The germline gives CDR1 GTSNPN, CDR2 SVGIG (reference sequence). This CDR3 is 16 amino acids long. Incomplete CDR3 DNA: TGTGCCTGGATTGAGACAGGGGAATGGGCCTACAATGAG. This gives the protein CAWIETGEWAYNE. The full CDR3 reads CAWIETGEWAYNEQFF. Full variable domain (missing parts from reference TRBV30 and TRBJ2-1): SQTIHQWPATLVQPVGSPLSLECTVEGTSNPNLYWYRQAAGRGLQLLFYSVGIGQISSEVPQNLSASRPQDRQFILSSKKLLLSDSGFYLCAWIETGEWAYNEQFFGPGTRLTVL.

This clone was seen a few times. From the germline J gene comes the end of the CDR3, since the read stops 3 residues before it. The V gene is TRBV7-9, the J gene TRBJ1-4, with D perhaps matching TRBD1 (5 bases). Germline CDR1 SEHNR, CDR2 FQNEAQ (reference sequence). This CDR3 comprises 15 residues. The V end was cut by 5 bases, the J end by 0 bases, with 10 bases between. CDR3: CASSLSGATNEKLFF. CDR3 DNA, as far as it was read: TGTGCCAGCAGCCTATCGGGGGCAACTAATGAAAAA.